This note documents a single TCR beta chain sequence. Its antigen is not identified. Per sample, roughly 10^5 TCR templates underwent assay. TCRdb keeps only in-frame clones here, not all; method: immunoSEQ multiplex PCR. The sample has about 100,000 clones; around 92% are singletons. This entry belongs to a study of siplizumab effects on memory and regulatory T cells. Study-wide results and limits: Proliferating Tregs' suppressive function in siplizumab cultures went unconfirmed. Naive or memory phenotype assignment was not possible for roughly 80-95% of proliferating CD4+ or CD8+ clones.

The CDR3 consists of 13 residues. Trimming pared 5 bases from V and 5 bases from J, leaving 9 bases between. CDR1 is SGHTA and CDR2 is FQGTGA in the germline V gene. The rearrangement links TRBV7-3 to TRBJ2-2; possible D gene TRBD2, 5 bases. The clonotype was recovered from a human donor in good health. Sequenced: CD4+ T cells sorted from blood. CDR3 nucleotide sequence: TGTGCCAGCAGCCCCCGGGAAACCGGGGAGCTGTTTTTT. Translating it yields CASSPRETGELFF.